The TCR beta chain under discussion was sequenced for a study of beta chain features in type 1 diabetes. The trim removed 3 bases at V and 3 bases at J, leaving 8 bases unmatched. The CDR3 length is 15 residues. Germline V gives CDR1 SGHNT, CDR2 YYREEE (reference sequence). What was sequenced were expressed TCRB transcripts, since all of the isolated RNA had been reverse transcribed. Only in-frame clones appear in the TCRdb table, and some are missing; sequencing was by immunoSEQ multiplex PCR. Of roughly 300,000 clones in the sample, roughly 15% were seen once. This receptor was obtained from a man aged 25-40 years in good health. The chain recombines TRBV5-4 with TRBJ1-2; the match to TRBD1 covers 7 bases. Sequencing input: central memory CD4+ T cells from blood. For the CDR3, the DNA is TGTGCCAGCAGCTCGGCAAGGGGGCCCGACTATGGCTACACCTTC. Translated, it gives CASSSARGPDYGYTF. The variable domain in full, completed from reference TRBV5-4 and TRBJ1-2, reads ETGVTQSPTHLIKTRGQQVTLRCSSQSGHNTVSWYQQALGQGPQFIFQYYREEENGRGNFPPRFSGLQFPNYSSELNVNALELDDSALYLCASSSARGPDYGYTFGSGTRLTVV.